The following is a T cell receptor (beta chain) sequence with its context. The data originate from a study of blood T cell repertoires in COVID-19. Per the germline V gene, CDR1 is SGHAT and CDR2 is FQNNGV. The CDR3 has 16 amino acids. J lost 2 bases, V lost 1 base, and 4 bases had no gene match. Clones were sequenced by immunoSEQ multiplex PCR, and TCRdb holds only the in-frame ones, with some missing. There are 200,000 to 250,000 clones in the sample; around 80% occur only once, and 1.3% lies in the top ten. The genes are TRBV11-2 and TRBJ2-3, with 9 bases fitting TRBD2. The material sequenced was peripheral blood. The TCR originated in a woman in her thirties with COVID-19, enrolled during active disease. The CDR3 protein is CASSLGAGGPTDTQYF. The DNA for the CDR3 is TGTGCCAGCAGCTTAGGGGCGGGAGGGCCCACAGATACGCAGTATTTT.